What follows are 30 T cell receptor beta chains derived from one specimen sequenced in a study of T cells in Graves' hyperthyroidism and ophthalmopathy. Amplification of TCR beta CDR3 regions used RNA as the template. HTBI primers were the set used in a first-round RT-PCR of the TCR CDR3. TCRdb passed the multiplex PCR reads through MiXCR, listing each CDR3 protein once. The sample shows about 100,000 distinct CDR3 sequences, 15% to 20% of them seen only once. The sequencing input was blood. The source is a woman in her fifties or sixties with Graves' hyperthyroidism.

This clonotype was observed at least ten times. This CDR3 is CASSPSGTSGSGTDTQYF. The DNA of the CDR3 is TGTGCCAGCAGCCCCTCTGGGACTAGCGGGAGCGGCACAGATACGCAGTATTTT. The chain employs TRBV9 and TRBJ2-3, with 14 bases lining up with TRBD2. Per germline, CDR1 SGDLS and CDR2 YYNGEE. CDR3 length: 18 residues. With 4 bases clipped from V and 1 base from J, the junction kept 8 bases outside the gene matches.

The J gene is TRBJ2-5, the V gene TRBV11-2; TRBD2 matches 14 bases. Germline V lookup: CDR1 SGHAT, CDR2 FQNNGV. Losses at the gene ends were 4 bases for V and 5 bases for J; bases not matched to a gene: 3. The CDR3 covers 15 residues. The CDR3 coding sequence is TGTGCCAGCAGCTCGGGACTAGCGGGAGAGGAGACCCAGTACTTC. Amino acid sequence: CASSSGLAGEETQYF.

This clonotype was seen ten or more times. This sequence joins TRBV30 and TRBJ2-5; 10 bases are a match to TRBD1. CDR3 length equals 15 residues. V lost 2 bases to trimming and J lost 6 bases; unmatched junction nucleotides: 9. CDR1 is GTSNPN and CDR2 is SVGIG in the germline V gene (reference sequence). The CDR3 loop is CAWSLGTGVVQTQYF. The CDR3 DNA is TGTGCCTGGAGTCTCGGGACAGGGGTTGTTCAGACCCAGTACTTC. Variable domain in full (rest from reference TRBV30 and TRBJ2-5): SQTIHQWPATLVQPVGSPLSLECTVEGTSNPNLYWYRQAAGRGLQLLFYSVGIGQISSEVPQNLSASRPQDRQFILSSKKLLLSDSGFYLCAWSLGTGVVQTQYFGPGTRLLVL.

V and J are TRBV18 and TRBJ2-1; 10 bases map to TRBD2. The CDR3 covers 14 residues. The V gene's germline CDR1 is KGHSH and CDR2 LQKENI. The V gene end was trimmed by 2 bases and the J gene end by 8 bases; junction bases not matched to a gene: 3. The CDR3 nucleotides read TGTGCCAGCTCACCAACTAGCGGGACTGATGAGCAGTTCTTC. Protein: CASSPTSGTDEQFF.

The chain links TRBV19 to TRBJ2-7, with unresolved D. V gave up 6 bases and J gave up 3 bases, with 18 bases separating them. This CDR3 is 15 amino acids long. The germline V gene has CDR1 LNHDA and CDR2 SQIVND (reference sequence). CDR3 loop: CASSGPRVGIYEQYF. In nucleotides, the CDR3 is TGTGCCAGTAGCGGGCCACGGGTAGGGATCTACGAGCAGTACTTC.

This clonotype was observed many times. This chain joins TRBV5-1 and TRBJ2-1, with 9 bases matching TRBD2. V shed 1 base, J shed 0 bases, and the junction held 8 bases outside the gene matches. This CDR3 has 18 residues. Germline lookup yields CDR1 SGHRS and CDR2 YFSETQ. This chain's CDR3 is CASSLNPSGASSYNEQFF. In nucleotides, the CDR3 is TGCGCCAGCAGCTTGAATCCTAGCGGGGCAAGCTCCTACAATGAGCAGTTCTTC. The full variable domain, in which reference TRBV5-1 and TRBJ2-1 provide the parts outside the CDR3, is KAGVTQTPRYLIKTRGQQVTLSCSPISGHRSVSWYQQTPGQGLQFLFEYFSETQRNKGNFPGRFSGRQFSNSRSEMNVSTLELGDSALYLCASSLNPSGASSYNEQFFGPGTRLTVL.

In its sample, this clonotype was seen many times. The chain employs TRBV7-9 and TRBJ2-1; 10 bases line up with TRBD2. Germline loops: CDR1 SEHNR, CDR2 FQNEAQ (reference sequence). The CDR3 loop spans 14 amino acids. With V trimmed by 8 bases and J by 3 bases, 4 bases remained unmatched. Here the CDR3 DNA reads TGTGCCAGCCTGGCTAGCGGGGGCTACAATGAGCAGTTCTTC. This codes for CASLASGGYNEQFF.

This clonotype occurred many times. The chain carries TRBV2 and TRBJ2-7; 7 bases are a match to TRBD2. Germline trimming cut 6 bases from V and 0 bases from J; bases unmatched to any gene: 8. CDR3 length equals 15 residues. Germline CDR1 reads SNHLY; CDR2 reads FYNNEI. The CDR3 DNA is TGTGCCAGCAGATTTGAGCGGGACCGCTCCTACGAGCAGTACTTC. It translates to CASRFERDRSYEQYF.

This clonotype came up many times. The J gene is TRBJ1-1, the V gene TRBV6-1; possibly TRBD1 for D (5 bases). Germline CDR1 is MNHNS and CDR2 is SASEGT. Trimming cost V 8 bases and J 3 bases, with 16 bases left between them. The length of the CDR3 is 14 residues. CDR3 in DNA: TGTGCCAGCCTCGGGCGGGGCCAGCACACTGAAGCTTTCTTT. As protein: CASLGRGQHTEAFF.

This clonotype was recorded many times. The CDR3 region is CASSSGGGGTGELFF. The CDR3 bases are TGTGCCAGCAGTTCTGGAGGGGGCGGCACCGGGGAGCTGTTTTTT. The V call is TRBV6-1, the J call TRBJ2-2; D is perhaps TRBD1 (7 bases). Trimming removed 5 bases at V and 4 bases at J, with 14 bases between. The CDR3 loop spans 15 amino acids. The V gene's germline CDR1 is MNHNS and CDR2 SASEGT.

This clonotype has ten or more counts. The chain employs TRBV11-2 and TRBJ2-5; TRBD2 matches at 10 bases. Looked up from germline, CDR1 is SGHAT and CDR2 is FQNNGV. V trimming: 5 bases; J trimming: 5 bases; junction bases outside the gene matches: 8. The CDR3 is made up of 15 amino acids. The CDR3 DNA follows: TGTGCCAGCAGCGGAGGGAGAGCGGGAGGGGAGACCCAGTACTTC. This encodes CASSGGRAGGETQYF. Using reference TRBV11-2 and TRBJ2-5 for the parts outside the CDR3, the full variable domain is EAGVAQSPRYKIIEKRQSVAFWCNPISGHATLYWYQQILGQGPKLLIQFQNNGVVDDSQLPKDRFSAERLKGVDSTLKIQPAKLEDSAVYLCASSGGRAGGETQYFGPGTRLLVL.

The gene calls are TRBV29-1 and TRBJ1-4; D gene uncertain. The V gene's germline CDR1 is SQVTM and CDR2 ANQGSEA. Trimming shortened V by 2 bases and J by 3 bases, and 7 bases separated the two germline ends. The length of the CDR3 is 13 residues. In DNA form, the CDR3 reads TGCAGCGTTGAACTTCAGCCTAATGAAAAACTGTTTTTT. Its translation is CSVELQPNEKLFF. The full variable domain, with the rest looked up from reference TRBV29-1 and TRBJ1-4, is SAVISQKPSRDICQRGTSLTIQCQVDSQVTMMFWYRQQPGQSLTLIATANQGSEATYESGFVIDKFPISRPNLTFSTLTVSNMSPEDSSIYLCSVELQPNEKLFFGSGTQLSVL.

This clonotype has just a few counts. Just one base apart from a much larger clone, this may be a read error. This rearrangement joins TRBV20-1 to TRBJ2-1, with 10 bases fitting TRBD2. Germline assignment: CDR1 DFQATT and CDR2 SNEGSKA (reference sequence). CDR3 length equals 16 residues. The V gene end was trimmed by 5 bases and the J gene end by 11 bases; junction bases not matched to a gene: 18. The CDR3 sequence is CSAPSRRGQRGGQQFF. CDR3 coding DNA: TGCAGTGCTCCCTCAAGACGGGGTCAGCGGGGGGGGCAGCAGTTCTTC.

The chain carries TRBV15 and TRBJ2-1; D perhaps matches TRBD2 (5 bases). Per germline, CDR1 LNHNV and CDR2 YYDKDF (reference sequence). The V end was cut by 3 bases, the J end by 4 bases, with 22 bases between. CDR3 length equals 18 residues. The CDR3 region is CATSSLLPSGWGYNEQFF. The CDR3 DNA is TGTGCCACCAGCAGCCTCCTCCCCAGCGGCTGGGGTTACAATGAGCAGTTCTTC.

This clonotype has a count of ten or more. The chain carries TRBV12-3 or TRBV12-4 and TRBJ2-1, with D unclear. Trimming took 5 bases from V and 8 from J, leaving 7 bases between them. The CDR3 spans 11 residues. CDR3 in DNA: TGTGCCAGCAGTCTTAAGTATGAGCAGTTCTTC. The encoded protein is CASSLKYEQFF.

The CDR3 DNA is TGTGCCTGGGGGAGGTATAAAGGACCTCCTTACACCGGGGAGCTGTTTTTT. It specifies CAWGRYKGPPYTGELFF. The rearrangement joins TRBV30 to TRBJ2-2; a weak D match, TRBD2 (6 bases). Germline lookup yields CDR1 GTSNPN and CDR2 SVGIG (reference sequence). Trimming cost V 5 bases and J 3 bases, with 22 bases left between them. The CDR3 runs 17 residues.

This clonotype appeared many times. The chain joins TRBV29-1 to TRBJ2-7; D gene ambiguous. Trimming removed 3 bases at V and 5 bases at J, with 14 bases between. Germline V gives CDR1 SQVTM, CDR2 ANQGSEA. The CDR3 contains 13 residues. The CDR3 DNA reads TGCAGCGTTGACGACCCTATCATCCACGAGCAGTACTTC. This gives the protein CSVDDPIIHEQYF.

There are many counts of this clonotype. The chain employs TRBV6-1 and TRBJ1-2, with D uncertain. This CDR3 has 12 amino acids. Germline CDR1 reads MNHNS; CDR2 reads SASEGT. V shed 5 bases and J shed 8 bases, with 12 bases lying between them. CDR3 DNA sequence: TGTGCCAGCAGTTCCCCGAGACACGGCTACACCTTC. This gives the protein CASSSPRHGYTF.

At least ten counts were recorded for this clonotype. The rearrangement uses TRBV11-2 and TRBJ1-6; D gene uncertain. Germline V gene sequence: CDR1 SGHAT, CDR2 FQNNGV. CDR3 length: 12 residues. With 0 bases removed from V and 11 bases from J, the gap between germline ends came to 5 bases. Written as DNA, the CDR3 is TGTGCCAGCAGCTTAGAGAGGACACCCCTCCACTTT. Protein sequence: CASSLERTPLHF.

This clonotype was counted between two and nine times. V gene TRBV6-9 combines with J gene TRBJ2-3; 12 bases line up with TRBD1. CDR1 and CDR2 from the germline V gene are MNHGY and SVAAGI. V shed 5 bases, J shed 4 bases, and the junction held 7 bases outside the gene matches. The CDR3 spans 16 residues. The CDR3 DNA sequence: TGTGCCAGCAGTGACCGGGACAGGGGGCCGTCAGATACGCAGTATTTT. Translating it yields CASSDRDRGPSDTQYF.

This clonotype has a count of ten or more. V gene TRBV2 combines with J gene TRBJ2-5; D not resolved. Germline CDR1 and CDR2: SNHLY and FYNNEI. With 2 bases removed from V and 2 bases from J, the gap between germline ends came to 12 bases. The CDR3 runs 15 residues. CDR3 loop: CASSEMGTPQETQYF. In nucleotides, the CDR3 is TGTGCCAGCAGTGAAATGGGCACACCTCAAGAGACCCAGTACTTC. The whole variable domain, remainder taken from reference TRBV2 and TRBJ2-5, is EPEVTQTPSHQVTQMGQEVILRCVPISNHLYFYWYRQILGQKVEFLVSFYNNEISEKSEIFDDQFSVERPDGSNFTLKIRSTKLEDSAMYFCASSEMGTPQETQYFGPGTRLLVL.

This clonotype came up many times. The chain combines TRBV18 with TRBJ2-5, with a possible D match to TRBD2 (5 bases). The CDR3 extends over 14 amino acids. CDR1 and CDR2 from the germline V gene are KGHSH and LQKENI. Between the trimmed V and J ends, which lost 6 bases and 5 bases, there was a span of 16 bases. CDR3 residues: CASSLLDSRETQYF. DNA for the CDR3: TGTGCCAGCTCCCTACTAGATTCCCGTGAGACCCAGTACTTC.

This clonotype came up many times. The rearrangement uses TRBV4-1 and TRBJ2-1; possibly TRBD2 for D (5 bases). Trimming shortened V by 5 bases and J by 3 bases, and 17 bases separated the two germline ends. Germline V lookup: CDR1 MGHRA, CDR2 YSYEKL. The CDR3 loop spans 16 amino acids. This chain's CDR3 is CASSYQPLASYNEQFF. CDR3 DNA: TGCGCCAGCAGCTACCAGCCCTTAGCGAGCTACAATGAGCAGTTCTTC.

This clonotype occurred many times. This sequence joins TRBV7-8 and TRBJ2-1; TRBD1 matches 9 bases. There are 16 residues in the CDR3. Trimming at V came to 1 base and at J to 4 bases, leaving 5 bases not matched to a gene. Per the germline V gene, CDR1 is SGHVS and CDR2 is FQNEAQ. The CDR3 region has the DNA TGTGCCAGCAGCTTAGTAGGGACAGGGCTATACAATGAGCAGTTCTTC. It encodes CASSLVGTGLYNEQFF.

This clonotype was seen many times. The gene calls are TRBV3-1 and TRBJ2-1; 9 positions agree with TRBD2. The germline V gene has CDR1 LGHDT and CDR2 YNNKEL (reference sequence). Losses at the gene ends were 4 bases for V and 7 bases for J; bases not matched to a gene: 14. The CDR3 length is 17 residues. For the CDR3, the DNA is TGTGCCAGCAGCCCCCGATTTAGCGGGAGTAGTCGGAATGAGCAGTTCTTC. Translating it yields CASSPRFSGSSRNEQFF.

A remark on this clonotype: This may be a read error, as it is one base from a much larger clone. CDR3 DNA: TGTGCCGGCAGCCAACTAGAGTCCCAGTACTTC. As protein: CAGSQLESQYF. The chain uses TRBV3-1 and TRBJ2-5, with D possibly matching TRBD2 (5 bases). The V gene's germline CDR1 is LGHDT and CDR2 YNNKEL (reference sequence). This CDR3 is built from 11 residues.

At least ten counts were recorded for this clonotype. The rearrangement links TRBV30 to TRBJ2-1; 7 bases line up with TRBD1. The CDR3 spans 14 residues. The J segment lost 10 bases and the V segment lost 0 bases, leaving 9 bases of the junction unmatched. Germline CDR1 reads GTSNPN; CDR2 reads SVGIG (reference sequence). CDR3 region: CAWSVEQGTGEQFF. For the CDR3, the DNA is TGTGCCTGGAGTGTTGAACAGGGGACGGGGGAGCAGTTCTTC.

This clonotype was counted ten times or more. V gene TRBV20-1 combines with J gene TRBJ2-7, with 7 bases aligning to TRBD1. The ends lost 3 bases at V and 5 bases at J; junction bases unmatched: 13. CDR3 size: 15 residues. The germline gives CDR1 DFQATT, CDR2 SNEGSKA (reference sequence). This CDR3 reads CSASNPTGYLDEQYF. The CDR3 bases are TGCAGTGCTAGTAACCCGACAGGGTATTTGGACGAGCAGTACTTC.

The chain employs TRBV30 and TRBJ1-5, with D uncertain. Germline V gives CDR1 GTSNPN, CDR2 SVGIG (reference sequence). The CDR3 contains 14 residues. The V end lost 5 bases, the J end lost 0 bases, and 11 bases lay between the germline ends. CDR3 sequence: CAWEKTDSNQPQHF. CDR3 coding DNA: TGTGCCTGGGAAAAAACAGATAGCAATCAGCCCCAGCATTTT.

Worth noting for this clonotype: Since no conserved phenylalanine or tryptophan closes the CDR3, a read error is the likely cause. The chain combines TRBV27 with TRBJ1-2; D not resolved. V was shortened by 6 bases and J by 2 bases, with 10 bases between the two germline ends. Germline CDR1 reads MNHEY; CDR2 reads SMNVEV (reference sequence). The CDR3 loop spans 13 amino acids. The CDR3 protein is CASSPPGNYGYTL. As DNA, the CDR3 is TGTGCCAGCAGCCCCCCGGGGAACTATGGCTACACCCTC.